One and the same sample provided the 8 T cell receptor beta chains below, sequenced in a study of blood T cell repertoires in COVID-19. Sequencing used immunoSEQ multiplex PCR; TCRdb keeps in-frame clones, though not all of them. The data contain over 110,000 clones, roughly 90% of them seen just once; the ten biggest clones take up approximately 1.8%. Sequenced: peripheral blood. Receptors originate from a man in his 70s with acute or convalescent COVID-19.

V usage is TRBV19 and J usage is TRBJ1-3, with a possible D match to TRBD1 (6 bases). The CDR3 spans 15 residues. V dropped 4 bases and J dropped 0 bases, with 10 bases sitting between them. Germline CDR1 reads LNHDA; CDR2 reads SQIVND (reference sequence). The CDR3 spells CASSTTGSSGNTIYF. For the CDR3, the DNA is TGTGCCAGTAGTACAACAGGGTCCTCTGGAAACACCATATATTTT.

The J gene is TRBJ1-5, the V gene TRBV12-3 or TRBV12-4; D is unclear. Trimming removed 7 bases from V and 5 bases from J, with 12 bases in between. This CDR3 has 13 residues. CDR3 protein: CASTLSVDQPQHF. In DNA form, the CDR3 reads TGTGCCAGCACCCTGTCCGTCGATCAGCCCCAGCATTTT.

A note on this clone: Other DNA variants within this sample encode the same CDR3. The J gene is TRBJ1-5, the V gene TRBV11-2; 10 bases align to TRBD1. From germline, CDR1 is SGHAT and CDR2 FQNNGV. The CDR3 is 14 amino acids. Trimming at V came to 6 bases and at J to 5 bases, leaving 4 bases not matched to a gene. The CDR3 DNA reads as TGTGCCAGCAGTGCTGGGACAGGGGATCAGCCCCAGCATTTT. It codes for CASSAGTGDQPQHF.

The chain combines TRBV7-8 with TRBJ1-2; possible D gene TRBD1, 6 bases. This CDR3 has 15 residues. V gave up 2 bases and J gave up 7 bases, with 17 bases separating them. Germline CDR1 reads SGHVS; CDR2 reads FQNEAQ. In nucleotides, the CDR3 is TGTGCCAGCAGCTTAATAAGGACAGCCAGTTCTGGCTACACCTTC. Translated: CASSLIRTASSGYTF.

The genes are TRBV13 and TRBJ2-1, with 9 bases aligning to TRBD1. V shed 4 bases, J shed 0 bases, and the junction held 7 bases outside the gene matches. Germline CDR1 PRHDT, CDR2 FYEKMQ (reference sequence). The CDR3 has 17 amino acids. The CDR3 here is CASSSWDRVSSYNEQFF. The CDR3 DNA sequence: TGTGCCAGCAGCTCGTGGGACAGGGTGAGCTCCTACAATGAGCAGTTCTTC.

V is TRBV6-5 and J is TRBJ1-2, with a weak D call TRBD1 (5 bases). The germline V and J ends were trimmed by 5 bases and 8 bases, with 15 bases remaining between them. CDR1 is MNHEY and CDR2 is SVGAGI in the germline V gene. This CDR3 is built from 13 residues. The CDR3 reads CASSLPGGKGYTF. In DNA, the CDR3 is TGTGCCAGCAGTCTCCCGGGGGGAAAGGGCTACACCTTC.

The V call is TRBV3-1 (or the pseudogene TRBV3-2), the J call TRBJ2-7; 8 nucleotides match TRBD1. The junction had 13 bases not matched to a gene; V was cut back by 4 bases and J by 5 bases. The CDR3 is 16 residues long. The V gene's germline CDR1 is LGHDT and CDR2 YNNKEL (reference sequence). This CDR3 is CASSPEDRALRNEQYF. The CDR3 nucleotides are TGTGCCAGCAGCCCTGAGGACAGGGCGTTGAGGAACGAGCAGTACTTC.

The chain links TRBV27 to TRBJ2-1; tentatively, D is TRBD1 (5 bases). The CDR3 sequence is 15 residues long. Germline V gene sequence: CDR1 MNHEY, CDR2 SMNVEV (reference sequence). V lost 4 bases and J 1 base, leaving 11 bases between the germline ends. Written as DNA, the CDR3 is TGTGCCAGCAGTTCGACACAGGAGTCCTACAATGAGCAGTTCTTC. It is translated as CASSSTQESYNEQFF.